This TCR beta chain was captured by sequencing in a study of graft-versus-host responses after intestinal transplantation (dated by TCRdb to 2020 to 2023). Turning to the overall study: Multivisceral, liver-intestinal, or isolated intestinal transplants were received by the recipients. Anti-thymocyte globulin induction was given to all recipients, followed by maintenance tacrolimus and steroids for approximately 3 years. Graft-versus-host and host-versus-graft alloreactive T cell clones were tracked in the graft, circulation and bone marrow after intestinal transplantation using bulk TCR-beta CDR3 sequencing. To identify alloreactive clones, pre-transplant mixed lymphocyte reaction products were sequenced and compared with unstimulated pre-transplant donor and recipient T cells. The cohort enrolled about two dozen intestinal transplant recipients, one of whom was a retransplant, and 3 patients without pretransplant specimens were excluded. Donor T cell macrochimerism was defined as a peak of at least 4% donor T cells among recipient peripheral blood mononuclear cells. Rather than being sequenced by the commercial service, samples from a few later patients were sequenced in-house on an Illumina MiSeq and processed with MiXCR.

Libraries were constructed by the immunoSEQ multiplex PCR assay. For most patients, genomic DNA was isolated with the Qiagen DNeasy Blood and Tissue Kit and shipped frozen to Adaptive Biotechnologies for TCR sequencing. High-throughput TCR-beta CDR3 sequencing of genomic DNA from most patients was performed by Adaptive Biotechnologies. The source study handled its data this way. TCR sequencing data for roughly 18 patients were retrieved from Adaptive's ImmunoSEQ software; a few other patients were processed with MiXCR and VDJtools. To correct CD4 versus CD8 sorting errors, any sequence found in both subsets at a frequency ratio below 5:1 was removed. CDR3 nucleotide sequences shared between donor and recipient were removed because their origin could not be assigned. At least 2-fold expansion over unstimulated cells and a minimum CFSE-low frequency of 0.002% (template counts) or 0.001% (read counts) were required for clones to be classified as alloreactive. A clone was considered mappable if detected in the sequenced pre-transplant spleen, lymph node, or MLR CFSE-low populations of the donor or recipient. Cumulative frequency of alloreactive clones was calculated as a percentage of all sequences weighted by copy number. Held by TCRdb, this immuneACCESS table contains in-frame sequences only and omits some clones. Under half of the omission traces to an unresolved V gene where checked; the cause of the rest is unknown. V and J calls plus clone size are reproduced from that table; the DNA served to infer D and trimming. This sample comprises 80,000 to 85,000 clones, around 91% of them detected only once. Nearly 0.1% of the sample lies in the top ten.

The label giving this sample's time point can be read as: cells obtained before transplantation from donor or recipient. CD3+CD4+ and CD3+CD8+ populations were FACS-sorted from unstimulated pre-transplant donor and recipient cells taken from spleen or lymph nodes. General study outcomes and caveats: In patients with donor T cell macrochimerism, the allografts had high GvH to HvG T cell clonal ratios. GvH clones were detected in recipient bone marrow, and some of these GvH clones were observed earlier in ileal mucosa or blood, consistent with an intestinal mucosal origin. The relatively low number and heterogeneity of intestinal transplant patients limited the conclusions. Early after transplant, peak levels of circulating GvH clones were associated with declines in HvG clones.

This clone showed up just once. Its antigen specificity is not known. No clone much larger than this one lies a single base away; base qualities are absent. The material sequenced was unstimulated CD4+ T cells sorted from spleen or lymph node cells, taken before intestinal transplant. The TCR comes from a human donor who received an intestinal transplant.

Here the CDR3 is given as CASSLNGLASKFF. The DNA is TGTGCCAGCAGCTTAAATGGACTAGCTTCTAAGTTCTTC. The chain uses TRBV7-2 and TRBJ2-1; 8 of the junction bases match TRBD2. CDR1 SGHTA and CDR2 FQGNSA are derived from the germline V gene. Its CDR3 holds 13 amino acids, cysteine through phenylalanine. The CDR3 DNA has 39 bases and is translated from base 1. Relative to germline, V is missing 2 bases and J is missing 14 bases, with 8 bases of the junction outside any gene match.